The T cell receptor beta chain under discussion was sequenced for a study of blood T cell repertoires in COVID-19. Study-wide background: COVID-19 samples from acute and convalescent phases originated in the United States, Italy and Spain. T cells, B-cell-depleted T cells, or PBMCs supplied cDNA or gDNA.

Patients in Seattle were enrolled during active infection, then followed longitudinally. As originally analysed: Reference gene primer amplification gave nucleated cell count estimates. Libraries were prepared by immunoSEQ multiplex PCR; TCRdb keeps only in-frame clonotypes and omits some of them. The V and J calls and clone size were taken over from that table, and D and trimming were inferred from the DNA. The sample contains approximately 530,000 clones, about 89% of which appear only once. Sequencing used peripheral blood. This receptor was taken from a woman aged 50 to 60 with COVID-19, enrolled during active disease.

CDR3 DNA sequence: TGTGCCAGCAGTCTGCAGGACACTGAAGCTTTCTTT. Its translation: CASSLQDTEAFF. This chain joins TRBV28 and TRBJ1-1; D remains unclear. Germline CDR1 is MDHEN and CDR2 is SYDVKM. V lost 5 bases and J 3 bases, leaving 7 bases between the germline ends. The length of the CDR3 is 12 residues.